This passage covers 9 T cell receptor beta chains from one sample sequenced in a study of blood T cell repertoires in COVID-19. TCRdb keeps only in-frame clones here, not all; method: immunoSEQ multiplex PCR. Seen here are about 240,000 clones, under 90% observed once, and the top ten hold 3% to 4.5%. The material sequenced was PBMCs or T cells enriched from blood (not recorded which). All receptors derive from a woman in her thirties or forties who had been exposed to COVID-19.

The V and J genes are TRBV21-1 and TRBJ1-1; the table's TRBD1 call for D was not verified on the DNA. TRBV21-1 is an annotated pseudogene. This CDR3 has 15 amino acids. In nucleotides, the CDR3 is TGTGCCAGCAGCGCATGCAGAAACCTGAACACTGAAGCTTTCTTT. Translating it yields CASSACRNLNTEAFF.

This chain links TRBV3-1 (or the pseudogene TRBV3-2) with TRBJ1-5; the D gene is possibly TRBD1 (5 bases). This CDR3 is built from 14 residues. Germline CDR1 is LGHDT and CDR2 is YNNKEL (reference sequence). V lost 2 bases and J lost 4, with 9 bases in between. CDR3 amino acids: CASSQRGMNQPQHF. The CDR3 nucleotides are TGTGCCAGCAGCCAAAGGGGAATGAATCAGCCCCAGCATTTT.

CDR3 sequence (DNA): TGTGCCAGCACGGGACAGGGGAGACTTAACTATGGCTACACCTTC. Translating it yields CASTGQGRLNYGYTF. The chain links TRBV6-5 to TRBJ1-2; TRBD1 matches at 10 bases. Germline CDR1 reads MNHEY; CDR2 reads SVGAGI. V dropped 7 bases and J dropped 1; count of bases not matched to a gene: 6. The CDR3 is made up of 15 amino acids.

The rearrangement links TRBV13 to TRBJ1-3, with 7 bases lining up with TRBD1. The V gene's germline CDR1 is PRHDT and CDR2 FYEKMQ (reference sequence). V lost 0 bases, J lost 4 bases, and 0 bases stayed unmatched. The CDR3 totals 14 residues. CDR3 loop: CASSLGGGGNTIYF. Written as DNA, the CDR3 is TGTGCCAGCAGCTTAGGAGGGGGCGGAAACACCATATATTTT.

This clone occurred a few times. The chain combines TRBV4-2 with TRBJ1-2; 8 nucleotides match TRBD1. The V and J ends lost 0 bases and 7 bases, in that order; junction bases with no gene match: 7. Germline V gene sequence: CDR1 LGHNA, CDR2 YNFKEQ. The CDR3 contains 15 residues. The DNA of the CDR3 is TGTGCCAGCAGCCAAGATCAGGGGGCGCCGGCTGGCTACACCTTC. Translated, it gives CASSQDQGAPAGYTF.

V and J are TRBV3-1 (or the pseudogene TRBV3-2) and TRBJ2-1, with 14 bases aligning to TRBD2. In germline, CDR1 is LGHDT, CDR2 YNNKEL (reference sequence). J gave up 4 bases and V 4 bases, and 6 bases lay outside the gene matches. This CDR3 has 17 residues. The chain's CDR3 is CASSPGTSGGFYNEQFF. As DNA, the CDR3 is TGTGCCAGCAGCCCTGGGACTAGCGGGGGTTTTTACAATGAGCAGTTCTTC.

With regard to this clone: This may arise from a read error, as a much more abundant clone is one base away. This sequence joins TRBV10-1 and TRBJ1-2; weak D call: TRBD1 (5 bases). This CDR3 comprises 12 residues. Between the trimmed V and J ends, which lost 8 bases and 7 bases, there was a span of 14 bases. Germline CDR1 reads WNHNN; CDR2 reads SYGVQD (reference sequence). CDR3 bases: TGCGCCAGCTGTGTGGGGGGGGGTGGCTACACCTTC. It yields the protein CASCVGGGGYTF.

The CDR3 DNA reads TGTGCCAGCACCTCCGGTGATCAGGAGGCTAACTATGGCTACACCTTC. Protein sequence: CASTSGDQEANYGYTF. This chain connects TRBV6-4 to TRBJ1-2; D is unresolved. The length of the CDR3 is 16 residues. V lost 7 bases and J lost 0, with 18 bases in between. The germline V gene has CDR1 MRHNA and CDR2 SNTAGT.

This sequence joins TRBV5-1 and TRBJ1-2; no clear D gene. Per the germline V gene, CDR1 is SGHRS and CDR2 is YFSETQ. Deletions cut 4 bases from V and 0 bases from J, with 13 bases between. The CDR3 sequence is 15 residues long. The CDR3 DNA sequence: TGCGCCAGCAGCCTCGAACCGGAGGCTAACTATGGCTACACCTTC. As protein: CASSLEPEANYGYTF.